The clone carrying this T cell receptor beta chain was picked up many times. Its antigen is currently unknown. The data derive from a study of early T cells in non-severe SARS-CoV-2 infection. In the study overall: It was bulk RNA from unsorted whole blood that was sequenced, and the chains were unpaired.

A single record per CDR3 protein comes from TCRdb applying MiXCR to the 5' RACE reads. The sample includes tens of thousands of distinct CDR3 sequences, about 8.9% seen only once; the top ten take roughly 15%. Study-wide findings and caveats: The study's VDJdb matching favored anti-spike CD8 responses and missed private and CD4 specificities.

Germline V gives CDR1 MNHEY, CDR2 SVGAGI. The CDR3 has 15 amino acids. J gave up 3 bases and V 2 bases, and 7 bases lay outside the gene matches. What was sequenced was whole blood. The receptor comes from an adult who was a healthcare worker with PCR-confirmed SARS-CoV-2 infection or an uninfected control (not recorded which). The rearrangement uses TRBV6-5 and TRBJ2-7, with 7 bases that match TRBD1. The DNA of the CDR3 is TGTGCCAGCAGTTACCCACTGGCAGGGGGCTACGAGCAGTACTTC. Residues: CASSYPLAGGYEQYF.